This TCR beta chain comes out of a study of naive and memory T cell subsets. Trimming removed 2 bases at V and 3 bases at J, with 13 bases between. Germline CDR1 reads SGHDT; CDR2 reads YYEEEE. The CDR3 loop spans 15 amino acids. This clonotype was detected only a few times. Its antigen is not identified. CD4 T cells were positively selected, then CD8 T cells from the CD4-negative fraction. Cells stained for CD3, CD4, CD8, CD45RA, CD27 and viability were sorted into four CD45RA/CD27 subsets. Findings of the study overall: Over 95% of naive TCR sequences appeared only once after error correction, unlike memory subsets. A few larger clonotypes appeared in naive repertoires, especially CD8, possibly memory cells re-expressing CD45RA. Diversity fell and Gini index rose from naive through CM, EM, EMRA.

Two oligonucleotides, mixed equimolar, formed the beta constant-region primer covering TRBC1 and TRBC2. The ligated cDNA underwent four PCR rounds using SP2 and nested alpha and beta constant-region primers. TCRdb redid the calling of the UMI-ligation and nested PCR reads with MiXCR, one entry per CDR3 protein. The sample holds about 100,000 distinct CDR3 sequences, more than 12% seen once. This rearrangement joins TRBV5-6 to TRBJ2-3, with D maybe TRBD2 (7 bases). Sequencing was carried out using naive CD8+ T cells from blood. The TCR originated in a human donor in good health. DNA of the CDR3: TGTGCCAGCAGCTTAGGGGGGGGTCGTACAGATACGCAGTATTTT. Translated, it gives CASSLGGGRTDTQYF.